This section outlines one T cell receptor beta chain sequence together with its context. Its antigen has not been determined. Base qualities are not at hand, and no much larger clone is one base apart. Libraries were constructed by UMI-ligation and nested PCR. Using T4 RNA ligase 1, a single-stranded oligonucleotide bearing the Illumina SP2 sequence plus a UMI was ligated onto the 3' end of the cDNA. PCR1 used around 4 cycles (98 degrees C 15 s, 69 degrees C 30 s, 72 degrees C 40 s), and the beta primer was an equimolar mix of RC1.1 and RC1.2 that covered TRBC1 and TRBC2. From PCR2 onward, TCR alpha and beta chains were processed separately, with sample indices and Illumina adaptors added. The UMI, placed after an 8-base spacer, consisted of 12 random nucleotides arranged as two hexamers with a spacer between them. Libraries were sequenced on an Illumina MiSeq using v2 2x251 paired-end chemistry, with 12 samples typically included per run. PhiX DNA was added at about 4.5-7% to each sequencing library so that diversity was increased. The paper's processing steps were these. Raw reads were converted to FASTQ with bcl2fastq and were demultiplexed by dual indices with Demultiplexor. Decombinator assigned V and J genes by tag matching, allowing a single base-pair mismatch. UMIs were used by Collapsinator to correct both sequencing errors and frequency errors caused by PCR heterogeneity. Decombinator identifiers were converted to nucleotide sequence by CDR3Translator, the sequences were translated to amino acids, and CDR3 was extracted using C- and N-terminal motifs. Each distinct KT2 TCR was counted as a cluster of KT2 sequences sharing one unique molecular identifier. TCRdb reworked the public reads: Q25 trimming with fastp, MiXCR clone assembly, productive beta chains retained. Each entry merges the rows of one CDR3 protein and shows their most common DNA and genes. In this record, the V and J calls reflect TCRdb's handling and not the investigators' own analysis. Present in this sample are under 35,000 distinct CDR3 sequences, about a tenth of which were seen just once. The ten largest account for roughly 10% of the sample.

This specimen belongs to a study of quantifying T cell responses using KT2 cells (TCRdb year 2017). With respect to the entire study: RNA was DNase-treated and reverse transcribed with TCR alpha and beta constant-region primers, mostly using SuperScript III. The efficiency of the T4 ligation step under optimum conditions was estimated to be greater than 9%. To prevent over-amplification, PCR2 was performed as a SYBR Green qPCR and halted at a predetermined fluorescence threshold. Findings and caveats that apply to the study as a whole: KT2 sequences were detected down to the lowest spike-in tested, about one KT2 cell per 100,000 PBMC. No side-by-side comparison of the pipeline with other TCR sequencing techniques was included in the study. A linear scaling of KT2 alpha and beta sequence counts with input KT2 cell number was observed over several orders of magnitude. Saturation was seen in the detection of KT2 sequences when very high numbers of KT2 cells were spiked in.

To test the sensitivity and accuracy of the pipeline, known numbers of KT2, a T cell clone whose TCR had already been sequenced, were spiked into unfractionated PBMC. A range of KT2-to-PBMC ratios was produced by mixing KT2 cells with a fixed number of PBMC. The CDR3, from cysteine to phenylalanine, totals 16 residues. Just CDR3 DNA is preserved here, 48 bases in frame from base 1. The junction carries 19 bases between V and J, which are trimmed by 0 bases and 5 bases respectively. Reading the germline V gene (reference sequence) gives CDR1 DFQATT and CDR2 SNEGSKA. Sequencing was performed on PBMCs spiked with cells of the T cell clone KT2. The sequence was collected from a human donor. The chain links TRBV20-1 with TRBJ2-5, with the D assignment possibly TRBD1 or TRBD2, given 6 matching bases for each. For the CDR3, the sequence is CSARDPFGGRRETQYF. The nucleotide sequence reads TGCAGTGCTAGAGATCCCTTCGGGGGCAGGCGGGAGACCCAGTACTTC.